A selection of T cell receptor beta chains follows, all from one sample in a study of cytomegalovirus exposure and HLA in healthy donors. Assay: immunoSEQ multiplex PCR; the TCRdb copy retains only in-frame clones and omits some. This table has some 120,000 clones, about four fifths appearing once. The material sequenced was PBMCs. All receptors derive from a man aged 18 to 30 in good health and CMV-seronegative. The conserved cysteine and the conserved F or W are not part of the CDR3 here. The order of the fields is CDR3 protein, V gene, D gene. A D gene is named only where the DNA matches it firmly.

CDR3: ASSPLASRVGYGYT
V: TRBV10-2
D: -

CDR3: ASSLGQGRTEAF
V: TRBV5-1
D: TRBD1

CDR3: ASSRDSSYEQY
V: TRBV27
D: TRBD1

CDR3: ASSAGLWSEQF
V: TRBV2
D: -

CDR3: ASSIGLAGGSGANVLT
V: TRBV19
D: TRBD2

CDR3: ASARTVTLNTEAF
V: TRBV11-2
D: -

CDR3: ASSPGGIGGGQETQY
V: TRBV5-4
D: TRBD2

CDR3: ASSRTSGGAEQF
V: TRBV6-5
D: TRBD2

CDR3: ASSQDLDSRNEKLF
V: TRBV4-2
D: -

CDR3: ASSLGGQNTGELF
V: TRBV5-1
D: -

CDR3: ASSLMYGQPQH
V: TRBV27
D: -

CDR3: ASSLKQGAGNTEAF
V: TRBV18
D: TRBD1

CDR3: ASSYEGASYEQY
V: TRBV6-5
D: -

CDR3: ASSPDSYTEAF
V: TRBV18
D: -

CDR3: ASSVGPAPYGGGYT
V: TRBV9
D: -

CDR3: ASSTSMSTDTQY
V: TRBV7-2
D: -

CDR3: ASSPLAGTMPNEQF
V: TRBV7-2
D: TRBD2

CDR3: ASSSGQGPETQY
V: TRBV7-9
D: TRBD1

CDR3: SGRDRADGGYT
V: TRBV29-1
D: TRBD1

CDR3: ASTRDRENTEAF
V: TRBV6-5
D: TRBD1

CDR3: ASSLVGHLSGDTEAF
V: TRBV7-9
D: -

CDR3: AGSLLQGAYNEQF
V: TRBV27
D: -

CDR3: ASSPLGVSANTGELF
V: TRBV19
D: -

CDR3: ASSYYRGGGNTGELF
V: TRBV2
D: -

CDR3: ASSPAGGRGGYT
V: TRBV5-1
D: -

CDR3: ARSPRETQY
V: TRBV5-3
D: -

CDR3: ASSYRTGAYEQY
V: TRBV7-2
D: TRBD1

CDR3: ASSEADGWGGGNEQF
V: TRBV6-1
D: TRBD2

CDR3: ASSLGQQGAPYNEQF
V: TRBV5-6
D: TRBD1

CDR3: ASSLSQALNTEAF
V: TRBV11-2
D: -

CDR3: ASSRDRVSYNEQF
V: TRBV5-6
D: TRBD1

CDR3: ASSDSFTEAF
V: TRBV4-3
D: -

CDR3: ASSSSTGNTEAF
V: TRBV7-9
D: -

CDR3: ASSPSRVADYGYT
V: TRBV7-9
D: -

CDR3: ASSAQQGDEKKLF
V: TRBV11-2
D: TRBD1